A selection of T cell receptor beta chains follows, all from one sample in a study of shared clonotypes between healthy human individuals. The table came from immunoSEQ multiplex PCR; TCRdb's copy has only in-frame clones and leaves some out. The data show 2 million to 3 million clones, over 85% seen once. The sample comprised naive CD4+ T cells from PBMCs. These receptors originate from a man younger than 35 in good health. Some clones in this sample may be carry-over from other donors' samples. Each CDR3 is given with its conserved first and last residue. The D gene is left open where the match is weak. Rows give clone size only sometimes, using once, few, many, or a class for an expanded clone.

v_gene: TRBV5-1; abundance: -; d_gene: TRBD1; j_gene: TRBJ2-7; CDR3aa: CASSLWDRGYEQYF; CDR3nt: TGCGCCAGCAGCTTGTGGGACAGGGGGTACGAGCAGTACTTC
v_gene: TRBV2; abundance: once; d_gene: TRBD2; j_gene: TRBJ2-3; CDR3aa: CASIYSGMVADTQYF; CDR3nt: TGTGCCAGCATCTATAGCGGGATGGTCGCAGATACGCAGTATTTT
v_gene: TRBV28; abundance: -; d_gene: -; j_gene: TRBJ2-7; CDR3aa: CASQPGPFYEQYF; CDR3nt: TGTGCCAGCCAGCCGGGCCCGTTCTACGAGCAGTACTTC
v_gene: TRBV23-1; abundance: -; d_gene: -; j_gene: TRBJ2-4; CDR3aa: CASSHPPQGEAKNIQYF; CDR3nt: TGCGCCAGCAGTCACCCCCCACAGGGAGAAGCCAAAAACATTCAGTACTTC
v_gene: TRBV5-1; abundance: once; d_gene: -; j_gene: TRBJ1-5; CDR3aa: CASSLVPGTSNQPQHF; CDR3nt: TGCGCCAGCAGCTTGGTGCCAGGGACTAGCAATCAGCCCCAGCATTTT
v_gene: TRBV5-4; abundance: -; d_gene: TRBD2; j_gene: TRBJ2-3; CDR3aa: CASSLRLAGVADTQYF; CDR3nt: TGTGCCAGCAGCTTAAGGCTAGCGGGAGTGGCAGATACGCAGTATTTT
v_gene: TRBV9; abundance: -; d_gene: -; j_gene: TRBJ2-3; CDR3aa: CASSVLGGVNPTDTQYF; CDR3nt: TGTGCCAGCAGCGTACTAGGGGGGGTGAACCCCACAGATACGCAGTATTTT
v_gene: TRBV7-2; abundance: once; d_gene: TRBD2; j_gene: TRBJ2-3; CDR3aa: CASSLVGTSGSTDTQYF; CDR3nt: TGTGCCAGCAGCTTAGTAGGGACTAGCGGGAGTACAGATACGCAGTATTTT
v_gene: TRBV4-1; abundance: -; d_gene: TRBD2; j_gene: TRBJ2-7; CDR3aa: CASSREGGTSYEQYF; CDR3nt: TGCGCCAGCAGCCGGGAGGGCGGGACCTCCTACGAGCAGTACTTC
v_gene: TRBV7-8; abundance: -; d_gene: -; j_gene: TRBJ1-4; CDR3aa: CASSSRWNEKLFF; CDR3nt: TGTGCCAGCAGCTCCAGGTGGAATGAAAAACTGTTTTTT
v_gene: TRBV7-2; abundance: once; d_gene: -; j_gene: TRBJ1-1; CDR3aa: CASSLIWTEEAFF; CDR3nt: TGTGCCAGCAGCTTAATCTGGACGGAGGAAGCTTTCTTT
v_gene: TRBV4-3; abundance: -; d_gene: -; j_gene: TRBJ1-2; CDR3aa: CASSQGPQGWDYGYTF; CDR3nt: TGCGCCAGCAGCCAAGGCCCACAGGGATGGGACTATGGCTACACCTTC
v_gene: TRBV9; abundance: -; d_gene: -; j_gene: TRBJ1-6; CDR3aa: CASSEGIGRTYNSPLHF; CDR3nt: TGTGCCAGCAGCGAAGGGATTGGGAGGACCTATAATTCACCCCTCCACTTT
v_gene: TRBV6-1; abundance: -; d_gene: -; j_gene: TRBJ2-1; CDR3aa: CASSARDGSYNEQFF; CDR3nt: TGTGCCAGCAGTGCCCGGGACGGTTCCTACAATGAGCAGTTCTTC
v_gene: TRBV5-1; abundance: -; d_gene: -; j_gene: TRBJ2-1; CDR3aa: CASSLGEALYNEQFF; CDR3nt: TGCGCCAGCAGCTTAGGGGAGGCACTCTACAATGAGCAGTTCTTC
v_gene: TRBV7-9; abundance: -; d_gene: -; j_gene: TRBJ2-5; CDR3aa: CASQGGRETQYF; CDR3nt: TGTGCCAGCCAAGGGGGTCGGGAGACCCAGTACTTC
v_gene: TRBV5-1; abundance: -; d_gene: -; j_gene: TRBJ2-4; CDR3aa: CASSLASSQNIQYF; CDR3nt: TGCGCCAGCAGCTTGGCCAGCTCCCAAAACATTCAGTACTTC
v_gene: TRBV6-4; abundance: -; d_gene: -; j_gene: TRBJ2-1; CDR3aa: CASKGVGYNEQFF; CDR3nt: TGTGCCAGCAAAGGCGTAGGTTACAATGAGCAGTTCTTC
v_gene: TRBV4-3; abundance: -; d_gene: TRBD2; j_gene: TRBJ2-1; CDR3aa: CASSRASGFFYSSYNEQFF; CDR3nt: TGCGCCAGCAGTAGGGCTAGCGGGTTTTTCTACAGCTCCTACAATGAGCAGTTCTTC
v_gene: TRBV2; abundance: -; d_gene: -; j_gene: TRBJ2-3; CDR3aa: CASSLLTTDTQYF; CDR3nt: TGTGCCAGCAGCCTGTTGACCACAGATACGCAGTATTTT
v_gene: TRBV6-6; abundance: -; d_gene: -; j_gene: TRBJ2-1; CDR3aa: CASSSQTVGEQFF; CDR3nt: TGTGCCAGCAGTTCCCAAACAGTGGGTGAGCAGTTCTTC
v_gene: TRBV18; abundance: -; d_gene: TRBD2; j_gene: TRBJ2-7; CDR3aa: CASSTFGGLALEQYF; CDR3nt: TGTGCCAGCTCAACTTTTGGAGGACTAGCCTTGGAGCAGTACTTC
v_gene: TRBV6-6; abundance: -; d_gene: -; j_gene: TRBJ1-2; CDR3aa: CASSRQAYNYGYTF; CDR3nt: TGTGCCAGCAGTCGACAGGCCTATAACTATGGCTACACCTTC
v_gene: TRBV28; abundance: -; d_gene: TRBD1; j_gene: TRBJ1-4; CDR3aa: CASNTIGGVEKLFF; CDR3nt: TGTGCCAGCAATACAATAGGGGGCGTTGAAAAACTGTTTTTT
v_gene: TRBV28; abundance: once; d_gene: TRBD2; j_gene: TRBJ2-3; CDR3aa: CASSLWGRLGASGKRGSSTDTQYF; CDR3nt: TGTGCCAGCAGTTTATGGGGGAGGCTGGGGGCTAGCGGGAAGCGGGGATCTAGCACAGATACGCAGTATTTT
v_gene: TRBV2; abundance: -; d_gene: -; j_gene: TRBJ1-5; CDR3aa: CASSEPRGGNQPQHF; CDR3nt: TGTGCCAGCAGTGAACCCAGGGGTGGCAATCAGCCCCAGCATTTT
v_gene: TRBV5-1; abundance: -; d_gene: TRBD1; j_gene: TRBJ2-1; CDR3aa: CASSLDRGVYNEQFF; CDR3nt: TGCGCCAGCAGCTTGGACAGGGGAGTTTACAATGAGCAGTTCTTC
v_gene: TRBV7-9; abundance: -; d_gene: -; j_gene: TRBJ2-1; CDR3aa: CASSPIGWGDGNEQFF; CDR3nt: TGTGCCAGCAGCCCCATCGGGTGGGGCGACGGCAATGAGCAGTTCTTC
v_gene: TRBV28; abundance: -; d_gene: TRBD2; j_gene: TRBJ2-6; CDR3aa: CASSSGLAGLGGANVLTF; CDR3nt: TGTGCCAGCAGTTCCGGACTAGCGGGTCTGGGAGGGGCCAACGTCCTGACTTTC
v_gene: TRBV11-3; abundance: -; d_gene: -; j_gene: TRBJ2-2; CDR3aa: CASSYGQPNTGELFF; CDR3nt: TGTGCCAGCAGCTACGGACAACCGAACACCGGGGAGCTGTTTTTT
v_gene: TRBV5-4; abundance: -; d_gene: -; j_gene: TRBJ2-5; CDR3aa: CASRNPGTNQETQYF; CDR3nt: TGTGCCAGCAGAAACCCGGGGACCAACCAAGAGACCCAGTACTTC
v_gene: TRBV28; abundance: -; d_gene: -; j_gene: TRBJ1-2; CDR3aa: CASSPTWGREPNYGYTF; CDR3nt: TGTGCCAGCAGTCCTACGTGGGGCAGGGAACCTAACTATGGCTACACCTTC
v_gene: TRBV10-3; abundance: -; d_gene: -; j_gene: TRBJ2-7; CDR3aa: CAIRDVSSYEQYF; CDR3nt: TGTGCCATCAGGGACGTTAGCTCCTACGAGCAGTACTTC
v_gene: TRBV11-2; abundance: -; d_gene: -; j_gene: TRBJ1-1; CDR3aa: CASSPTRGATEAFF; CDR3nt: TGTGCCAGCAGCCCTACGCGGGGGGCAACTGAAGCTTTCTTT
v_gene: TRBV7-9; abundance: -; d_gene: TRBD2; j_gene: TRBJ2-5; CDR3aa: CASSFTGGETQYF; CDR3nt: TGTGCCAGCAGCTTTACGGGGGGAGAGACCCAGTACTTC
v_gene: TRBV5-6; abundance: -; d_gene: -; j_gene: TRBJ1-2; CDR3aa: CASSLERTDYGYTF; CDR3nt: TGTGCCAGCAGCTTGGAAAGGACAGACTATGGCTACACCTTC
v_gene: TRBV5-1; abundance: -; d_gene: TRBD1; j_gene: TRBJ2-3; CDR3aa: CASSLSPGTGQDTQYF; CDR3nt: TGCGCCAGCAGCTTGTCCCCCGGGACAGGGCAAGATACGCAGTATTTT
v_gene: TRBV11-3; abundance: -; d_gene: -; j_gene: TRBJ2-1; CDR3aa: CASSLDRGEQFF; CDR3nt: TGTGCCAGCAGCTTAGACCGGGGTGAGCAGTTCTTC
v_gene: TRBV10-3; abundance: -; d_gene: -; j_gene: TRBJ1-5; CDR3aa: CAIRQAGNQPQHF; CDR3nt: TGTGCCATCCGACAGGCCGGCAATCAGCCCCAGCATTTT
v_gene: TRBV9; abundance: -; d_gene: -; j_gene: TRBJ1-4; CDR3aa: CASSVGGSFGNEKLFF; CDR3nt: TGTGCCAGCAGCGTAGGCGGGTCGTTTGGAAATGAAAAACTGTTTTTT
v_gene: TRBV11-2; abundance: -; d_gene: TRBD2; j_gene: TRBJ2-7; CDR3aa: CASSVGSGSPIPYEQYF; CDR3nt: TGTGCCAGCAGCGTCGGGAGCGGGAGCCCCATCCCCTACGAGCAGTACTTC
v_gene: TRBV27; abundance: -; d_gene: -; j_gene: TRBJ2-6; CDR3aa: CASSLRPPGSSGANVLTF; CDR3nt: TGTGCCAGCAGTTTACGTCCGCCAGGGAGCTCTGGGGCCAACGTCCTGACTTTC
v_gene: TRBV6-5; abundance: -; d_gene: -; j_gene: TRBJ1-1; CDR3aa: CASAIDGRMNTEAFF; CDR3nt: TGTGCCAGCGCCATAGATGGGCGTATGAACACTGAAGCTTTCTTT
v_gene: TRBV28; abundance: -; d_gene: -; j_gene: TRBJ1-3; CDR3aa: CASRRSLSGSGNTIYF; CDR3nt: TGTGCCAGCAGGCGTTCCCTTTCGGGGTCTGGAAACACCATATATTTT
v_gene: TRBV5-1; abundance: -; d_gene: TRBD1; j_gene: TRBJ1-1; CDR3aa: CASSFGTVAEAFF; CDR3nt: TGCGCCAGCAGCTTTGGGACAGTCGCTGAAGCTTTCTTT
v_gene: TRBV10-3; abundance: -; d_gene: -; j_gene: TRBJ2-1; CDR3aa: CAISESITGNNEQFF; CDR3nt: TGTGCCATCAGTGAGTCGATAACAGGGAACAATGAGCAGTTCTTC
v_gene: TRBV5-6; abundance: -; d_gene: -; j_gene: TRBJ2-7; CDR3aa: CASSFDSRYEQYF; CDR3nt: TGTGCCAGCAGCTTTGACAGCCGCTACGAGCAGTACTTC
v_gene: TRBV10-3; abundance: -; d_gene: -; j_gene: TRBJ1-4; CDR3aa: CAISEVWSLTNEKLFF; CDR3nt: TGTGCCATCAGTGAAGTATGGTCCTTAACTAATGAAAAACTGTTTTTT
v_gene: TRBV6-5; abundance: few; d_gene: TRBD2; j_gene: TRBJ2-2; CDR3aa: CASSCRTRQLFF; CDR3nt: TGTGCCAGCAGTTGTCGGACTAGACAGCTGTTTTTT
v_gene: TRBV9; abundance: -; d_gene: -; j_gene: TRBJ2-7; CDR3aa: CASSVNIAAGAEQYF; CDR3nt: TGTGCCAGCAGCGTAAACATAGCGGCGGGGGCAGAGCAGTACTTC
v_gene: TRBV4-1; abundance: -; d_gene: TRBD2; j_gene: TRBJ2-1; CDR3aa: CASSQVERGLALQFF; CDR3nt: TGCGCCAGCAGCCAAGTGGAGAGGGGACTAGCCCTTCAGTTCTTC
v_gene: TRBV5-1; abundance: -; d_gene: -; j_gene: TRBJ2-2; CDR3aa: CASQLNTGELFF; CDR3nt: TGCGCCAGCCAACTTAACACCGGGGAGCTGTTTTTT
v_gene: TRBV28; abundance: -; d_gene: TRBD1; j_gene: TRBJ2-7; CDR3aa: CASSLGQRGYEQYF; CDR3nt: TGTGCCAGCAGCCTGGGACAGAGAGGCTACGAGCAGTACTTC
v_gene: TRBV29-1; abundance: -; d_gene: -; j_gene: TRBJ2-7; CDR3aa: CSVGGIETGTQGWAYEQYF; CDR3nt: TGCAGCGTCGGCGGTATCGAAACCGGGACACAAGGGTGGGCCTACGAGCAGTACTTC